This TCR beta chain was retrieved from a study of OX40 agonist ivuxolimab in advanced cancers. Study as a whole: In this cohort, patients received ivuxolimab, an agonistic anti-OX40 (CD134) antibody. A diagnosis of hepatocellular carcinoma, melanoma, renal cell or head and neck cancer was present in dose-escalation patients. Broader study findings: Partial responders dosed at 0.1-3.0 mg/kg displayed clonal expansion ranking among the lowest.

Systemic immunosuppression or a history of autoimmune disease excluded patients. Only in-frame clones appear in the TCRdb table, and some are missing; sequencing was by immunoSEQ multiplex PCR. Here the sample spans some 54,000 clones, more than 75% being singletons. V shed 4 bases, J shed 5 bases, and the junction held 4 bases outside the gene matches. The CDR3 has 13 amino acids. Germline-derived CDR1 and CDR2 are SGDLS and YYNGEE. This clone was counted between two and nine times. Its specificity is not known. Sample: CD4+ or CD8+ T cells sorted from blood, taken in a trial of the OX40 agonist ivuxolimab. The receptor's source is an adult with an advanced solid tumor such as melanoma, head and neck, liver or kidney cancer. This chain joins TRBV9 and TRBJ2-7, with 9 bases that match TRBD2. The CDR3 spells CASSTGTSHEQYF. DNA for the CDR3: TGTGCCAGCAGCACCGGGACTAGCCACGAGCAGTACTTC. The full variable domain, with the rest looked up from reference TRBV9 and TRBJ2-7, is DSGVTQTPKHLITATGQRVTLRCSPRSGDLSVYWYQQSLDQGLQFLIQYYNGEERAKGNILERFSAQQFPDLHSELNLSSLELGDSALYFCASSTGTSHEQYFGPGTRLTVT.